This T cell receptor (beta chain) comes out of a study of Siglec-9 on CD8 T cells in melanoma (dated by TCRdb to the late 2010s). Describing the broader study: The study examined the expression of Siglec-9 on CD8+ T cells and how Siglec-9 regulates T cells within the melanoma tumor microenvironment.

To note about this clone: Its antigen target is currently unknown. Per-base quality was not reported, and no clone a single base away is much larger than it.

Libraries were built with the immunoSEQ multiplex PCR assay. Here the immuneACCESS table is served through TCRdb, limited to in-frame sequences with V and J called. Missing clones are a known gap in these copies; in checked studies unresolved V genes cover under half, and the rest lacks a known reason. This sample lists around 30,000 clones; 75% to 90% were detected once. The ten largest clonotypes hold 5.8% of the sample. On the study overall, not on this receptor specifically: According to the report, an effector memory CD8+ T-cell subset that seemed to build up inside melanoma tumors was both marked and regulated by Siglec-9.

This receptor was obtained from a human donor in good health. The sample taken for sequencing was Siglec-9- CD8+ T cells sorted from blood. Per the publication, the cell subset or site label means: CD8 T cells lacking Siglec-9.

The CDR3 in this case is CASGENTEAFF. The DNA is as follows: TGCGCCAGCGGGGAGAACACTGAAGCTTTCTTT. Here the chain combines TRBV10-1 and TRBJ1-1; too little of a D gene remains to name it. V is pared back by 8 bases and J by 1 base, with 5 bases lying between the germline termini. CDR1 and CDR2 are read off the germline V gene (reference sequence) as WNHNN and SYGVQD. The CDR3 numbers 11 residues from cysteine through phenylalanine. The kept DNA is CDR3 alone, 33 bases in frame from the first base.